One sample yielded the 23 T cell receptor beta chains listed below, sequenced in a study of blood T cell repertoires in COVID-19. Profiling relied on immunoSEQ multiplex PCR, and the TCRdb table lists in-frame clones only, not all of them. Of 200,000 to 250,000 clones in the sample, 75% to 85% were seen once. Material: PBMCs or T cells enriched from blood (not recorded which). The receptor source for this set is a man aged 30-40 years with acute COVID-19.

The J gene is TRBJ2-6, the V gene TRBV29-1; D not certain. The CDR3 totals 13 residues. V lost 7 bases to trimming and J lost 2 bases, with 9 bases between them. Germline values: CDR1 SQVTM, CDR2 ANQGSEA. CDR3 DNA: TGCAGCGGTCGAGGAGCTGGGGCCAACGTCCTGACTTTC. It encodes CSGRGAGANVLTF.

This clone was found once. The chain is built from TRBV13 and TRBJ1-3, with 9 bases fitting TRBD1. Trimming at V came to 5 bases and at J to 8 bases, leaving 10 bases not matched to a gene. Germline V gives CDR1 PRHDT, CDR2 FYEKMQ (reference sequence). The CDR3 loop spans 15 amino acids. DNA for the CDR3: TGTGCCAGCAGCCTACAGGGGGCCTTCGTGGACACCATATATTTT. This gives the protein CASSLQGAFVDTIYF. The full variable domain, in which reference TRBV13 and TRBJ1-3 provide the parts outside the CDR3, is AAGVIQSPRHLIKEKRETATLKCYPIPRHDTVYWYQQGPGQDPQFLISFYEKMQSDKGSIPDRFSAQQFSDYHSELNMSSLELGDSALYFCASSLQGAFVDTIYFGEGSWLTVV.

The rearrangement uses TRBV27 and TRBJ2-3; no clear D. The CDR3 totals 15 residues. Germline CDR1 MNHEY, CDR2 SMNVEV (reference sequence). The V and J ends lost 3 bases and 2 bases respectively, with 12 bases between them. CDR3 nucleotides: TGTGCCAGCAGTTTTCTCCCCCTATTCACAGATACGCAGTATTTT. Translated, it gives CASSFLPLFTDTQYF.

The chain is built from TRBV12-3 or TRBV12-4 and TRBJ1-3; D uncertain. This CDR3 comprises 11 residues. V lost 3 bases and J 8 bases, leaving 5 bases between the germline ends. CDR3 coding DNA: TGTGCCAGCAGTTTTGCGGACACCATATATTTT. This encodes CASSFADTIYF.

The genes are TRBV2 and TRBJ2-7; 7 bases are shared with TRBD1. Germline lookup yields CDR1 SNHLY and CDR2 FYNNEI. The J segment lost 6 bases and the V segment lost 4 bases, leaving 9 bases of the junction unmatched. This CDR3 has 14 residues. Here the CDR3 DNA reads TGTGCCAGCAGTGGGGACAGAAGAGGCTCCGAGCAGTACTTC. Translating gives CASSGDRRGSEQYF.

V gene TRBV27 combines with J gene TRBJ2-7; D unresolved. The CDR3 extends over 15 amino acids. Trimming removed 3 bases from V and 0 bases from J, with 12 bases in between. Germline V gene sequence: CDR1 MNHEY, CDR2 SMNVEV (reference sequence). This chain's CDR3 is CASSFSIKLSYEQYF. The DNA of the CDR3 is TGTGCCAGCAGTTTTAGTATCAAACTCTCCTACGAGCAGTACTTC.

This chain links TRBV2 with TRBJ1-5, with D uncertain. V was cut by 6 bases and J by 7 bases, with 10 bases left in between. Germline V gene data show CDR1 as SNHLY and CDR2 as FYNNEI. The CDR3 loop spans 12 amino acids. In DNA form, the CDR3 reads TGTGCCAGCAGGGCCGACATCCAGCCCCAGCATTTT. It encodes CASRADIQPQHF.

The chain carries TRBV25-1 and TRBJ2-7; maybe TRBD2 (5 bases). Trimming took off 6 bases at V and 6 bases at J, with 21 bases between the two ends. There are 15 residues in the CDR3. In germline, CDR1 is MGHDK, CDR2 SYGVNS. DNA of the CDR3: TGTGCCAGCAGCTCTCCGGGATCGGGCCGTACCGAGCAGTACTTC. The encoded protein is CASSSPGSGRTEQYF.

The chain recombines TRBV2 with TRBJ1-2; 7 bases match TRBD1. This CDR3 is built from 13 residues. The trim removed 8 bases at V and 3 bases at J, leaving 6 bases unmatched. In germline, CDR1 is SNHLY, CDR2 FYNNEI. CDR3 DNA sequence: TGTGCCAGCTCAGGGACAGAGGACTATGGCTACACCTTC. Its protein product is CASSGTEDYGYTF. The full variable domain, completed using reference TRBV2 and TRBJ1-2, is EPEVTQTPSHQVTQMGQEVILRCVPISNHLYFYWYRQILGQKVEFLVSFYNNEISEKSEIFDDQFSVERPDGSNFTLKIRSTKLEDSAMYFCASSGTEDYGYTFGSGTRLTVV.

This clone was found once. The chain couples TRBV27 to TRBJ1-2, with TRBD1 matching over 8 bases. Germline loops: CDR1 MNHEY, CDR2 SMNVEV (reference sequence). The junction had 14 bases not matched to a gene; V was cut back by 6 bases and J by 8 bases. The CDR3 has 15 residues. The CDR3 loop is CASRPLGQGRYGYTF. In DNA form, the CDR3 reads TGTGCCAGCAGGCCCCTAGGACAGGGAAGATACGGCTACACCTTC.

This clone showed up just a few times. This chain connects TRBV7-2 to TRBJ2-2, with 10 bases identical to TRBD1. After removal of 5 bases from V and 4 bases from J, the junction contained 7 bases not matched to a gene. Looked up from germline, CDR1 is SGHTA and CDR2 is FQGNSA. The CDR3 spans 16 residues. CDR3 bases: TGTGCCAGCAGCCCCCAGGGGACAGGGGTCACCGGGGAGCTGTTTTTT. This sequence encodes CASSPQGTGVTGELFF.

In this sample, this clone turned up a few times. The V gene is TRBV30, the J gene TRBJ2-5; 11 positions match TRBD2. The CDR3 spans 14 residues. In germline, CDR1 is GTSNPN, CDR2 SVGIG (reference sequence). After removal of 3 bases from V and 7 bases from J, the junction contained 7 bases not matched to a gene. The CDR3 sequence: CAWRGLAAGGTQYF. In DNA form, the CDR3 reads TGTGCCTGGAGGGGACTAGCGGCGGGGGGGACCCAGTACTTC.

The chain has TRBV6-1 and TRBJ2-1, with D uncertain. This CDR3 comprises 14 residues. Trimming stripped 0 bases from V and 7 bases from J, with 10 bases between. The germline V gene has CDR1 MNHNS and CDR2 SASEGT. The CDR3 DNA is TGTGCCAGCAGTGAAGCGCTGGTCGGGAATGAGCAGTTCTTC. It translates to CASSEALVGNEQFF.

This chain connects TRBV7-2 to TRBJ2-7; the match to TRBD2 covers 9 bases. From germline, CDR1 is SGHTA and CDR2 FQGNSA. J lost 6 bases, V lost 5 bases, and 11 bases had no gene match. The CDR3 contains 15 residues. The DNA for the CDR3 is TGTGCCAGCAGCCCTGGTCTGATAGCGGGGGTCGAGCAGTACTTC. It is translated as CASSPGLIAGVEQYF.

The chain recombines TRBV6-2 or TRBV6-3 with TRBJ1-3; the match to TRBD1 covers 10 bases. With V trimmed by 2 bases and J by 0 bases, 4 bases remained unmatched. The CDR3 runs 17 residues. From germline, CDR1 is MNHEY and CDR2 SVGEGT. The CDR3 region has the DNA TGTGCCAGCAGTTACGGGGGACAGGGGAGCTCTGGAAACACCATATATTTT. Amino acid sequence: CASSYGGQGSSGNTIYF.

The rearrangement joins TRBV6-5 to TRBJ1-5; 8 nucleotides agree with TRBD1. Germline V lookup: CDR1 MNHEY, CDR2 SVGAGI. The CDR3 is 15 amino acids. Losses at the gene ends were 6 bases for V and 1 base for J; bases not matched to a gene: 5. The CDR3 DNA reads TGTGCCAGCAGACCTAACAGGGGGAGCAATCAGCCCCAGCATTTT. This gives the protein CASRPNRGSNQPQHF.

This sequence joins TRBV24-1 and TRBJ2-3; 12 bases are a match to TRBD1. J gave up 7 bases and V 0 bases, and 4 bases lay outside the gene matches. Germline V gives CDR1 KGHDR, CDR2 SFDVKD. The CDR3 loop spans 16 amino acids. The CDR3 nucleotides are TGTGCCACCAGTGATTTGCGGGGACAGGGGGCTAATACGCAGTATTTT. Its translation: CATSDLRGQGANTQYF.

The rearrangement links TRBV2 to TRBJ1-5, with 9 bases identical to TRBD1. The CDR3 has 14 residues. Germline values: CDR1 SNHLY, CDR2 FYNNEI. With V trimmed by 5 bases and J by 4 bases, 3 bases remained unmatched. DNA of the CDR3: TGTGCCAGCAGTCTCGACAGGGGGAATCAGCCCCAGCATTTT. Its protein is CASSLDRGNQPQHF.

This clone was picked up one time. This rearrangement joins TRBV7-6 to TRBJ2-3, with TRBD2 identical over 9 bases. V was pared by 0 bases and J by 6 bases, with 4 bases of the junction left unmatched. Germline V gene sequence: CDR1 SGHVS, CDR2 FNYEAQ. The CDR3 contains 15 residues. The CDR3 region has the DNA TGTGCCAGCAGCTTAGCTAGCGGGGGCTTGGATACGCAGTATTTT. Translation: CASSLASGGLDTQYF.

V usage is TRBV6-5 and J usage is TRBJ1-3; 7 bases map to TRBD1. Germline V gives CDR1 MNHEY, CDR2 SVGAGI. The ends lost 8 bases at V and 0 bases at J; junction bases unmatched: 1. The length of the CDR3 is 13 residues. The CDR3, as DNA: TGTGCCAGCCAGGGGGACTCTGGAAACACCATATATTTT. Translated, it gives CASQGDSGNTIYF.

The CDR3 here is CASGLGTAGGQETQYF. CDR3 DNA: TGTGCTAGTGGTTTGGGTACAGCGGGGGGGCAAGAGACCCAGTACTTC. This chain joins TRBV12-5 and TRBJ2-5; 10 bases map to TRBD2. Looked up from germline, CDR1 is LGHNT and CDR2 is FRNRAP. The CDR3 runs 16 residues. The V segment lost 1 base and the J segment 2 bases; nucleotides outside the gene matches: 4.

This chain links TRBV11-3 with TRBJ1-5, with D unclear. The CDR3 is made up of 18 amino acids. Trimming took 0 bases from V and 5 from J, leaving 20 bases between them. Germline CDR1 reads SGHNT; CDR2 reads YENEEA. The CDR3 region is CASSLEFYESGNDQPQHF. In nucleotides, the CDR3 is TGTGCCAGCAGCTTAGAGTTTTATGAGTCGGGGAACGATCAGCCCCAGCATTTT.

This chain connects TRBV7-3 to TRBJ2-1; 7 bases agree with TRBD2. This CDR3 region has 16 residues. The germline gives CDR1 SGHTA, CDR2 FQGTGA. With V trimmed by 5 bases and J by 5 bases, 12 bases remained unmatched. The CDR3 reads CASSPGIGEGNNEQFF. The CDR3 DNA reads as TGTGCCAGCAGCCCAGGCATAGGGGAGGGGAACAATGAGCAGTTCTTC.